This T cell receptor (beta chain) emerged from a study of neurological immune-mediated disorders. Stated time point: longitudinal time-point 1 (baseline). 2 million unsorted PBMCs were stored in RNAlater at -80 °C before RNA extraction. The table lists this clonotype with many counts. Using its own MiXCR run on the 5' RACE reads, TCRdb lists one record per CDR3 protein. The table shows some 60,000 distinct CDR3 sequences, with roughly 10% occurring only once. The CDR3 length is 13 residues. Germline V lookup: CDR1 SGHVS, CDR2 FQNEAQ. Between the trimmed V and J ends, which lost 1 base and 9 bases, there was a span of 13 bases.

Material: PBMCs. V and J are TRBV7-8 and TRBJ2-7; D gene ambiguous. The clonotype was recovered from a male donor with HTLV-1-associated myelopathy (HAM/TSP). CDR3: CASSLVGFSVQYF. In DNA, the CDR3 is TGTGCCAGCAGCTTAGTGGGTTTTTCGGTGCAGTACTTC.